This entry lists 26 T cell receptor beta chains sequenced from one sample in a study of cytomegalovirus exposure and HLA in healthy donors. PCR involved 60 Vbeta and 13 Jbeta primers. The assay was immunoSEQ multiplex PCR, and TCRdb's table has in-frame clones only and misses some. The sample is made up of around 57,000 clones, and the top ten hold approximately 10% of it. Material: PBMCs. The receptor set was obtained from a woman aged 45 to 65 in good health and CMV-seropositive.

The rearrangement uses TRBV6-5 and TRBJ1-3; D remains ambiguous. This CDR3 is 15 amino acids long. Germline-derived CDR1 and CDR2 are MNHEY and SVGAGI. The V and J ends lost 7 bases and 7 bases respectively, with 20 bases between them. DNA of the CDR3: TGTGCCAGCATCGGTCGTCCGTTTGGTCGGAACACCATATATTTT. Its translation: CASIGRPFGRNTIYF.

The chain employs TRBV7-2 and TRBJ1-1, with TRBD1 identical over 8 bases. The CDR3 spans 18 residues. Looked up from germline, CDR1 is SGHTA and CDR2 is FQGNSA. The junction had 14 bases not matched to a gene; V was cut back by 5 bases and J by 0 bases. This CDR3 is CASSAQGARKKMNTEAFF. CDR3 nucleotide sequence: TGTGCCAGCAGCGCCCAGGGGGCGCGGAAGAAAATGAACACTGAAGCTTTCTTT.

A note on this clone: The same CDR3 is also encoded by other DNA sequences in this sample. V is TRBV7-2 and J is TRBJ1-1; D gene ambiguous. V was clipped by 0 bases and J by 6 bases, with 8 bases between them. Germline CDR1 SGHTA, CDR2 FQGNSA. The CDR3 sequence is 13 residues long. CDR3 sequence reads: CASSLARGAEAFF. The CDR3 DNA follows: TGTGCCAGCAGCTTAGCACGGGGAGCTGAAGCTTTCTTT.

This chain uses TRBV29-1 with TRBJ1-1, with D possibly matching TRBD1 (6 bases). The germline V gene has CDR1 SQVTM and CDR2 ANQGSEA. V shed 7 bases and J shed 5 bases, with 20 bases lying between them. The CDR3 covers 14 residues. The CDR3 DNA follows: TGCAGCGCCGCCGGGACAAAATTTGGGACTGAAGCTTTCTTT. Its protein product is CSAAGTKFGTEAFF.

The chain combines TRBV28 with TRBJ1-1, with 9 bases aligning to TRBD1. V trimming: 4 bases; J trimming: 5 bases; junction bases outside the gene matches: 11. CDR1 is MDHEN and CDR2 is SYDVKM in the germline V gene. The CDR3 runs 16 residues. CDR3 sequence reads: CASSSRAQGAKTEAFF. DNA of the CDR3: TGTGCCAGCAGTTCCCGGGCACAGGGGGCCAAGACTGAAGCTTTCTTT.

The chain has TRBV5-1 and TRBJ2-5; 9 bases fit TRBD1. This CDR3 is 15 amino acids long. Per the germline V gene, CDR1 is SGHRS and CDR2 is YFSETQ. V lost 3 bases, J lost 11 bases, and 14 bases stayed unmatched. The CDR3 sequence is CASSSQGQGLGEQYF. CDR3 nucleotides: TGCGCCAGCAGCTCTCAGGGACAGGGTTTGGGAGAGCAGTACTTC.

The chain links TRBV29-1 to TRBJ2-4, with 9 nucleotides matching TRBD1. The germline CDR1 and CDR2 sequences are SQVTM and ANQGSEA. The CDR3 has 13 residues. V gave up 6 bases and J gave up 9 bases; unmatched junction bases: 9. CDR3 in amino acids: CSVLTGTGIIQYF. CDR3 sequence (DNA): TGCAGCGTCCTCACCGGGACAGGGATCATTCAGTACTTC.

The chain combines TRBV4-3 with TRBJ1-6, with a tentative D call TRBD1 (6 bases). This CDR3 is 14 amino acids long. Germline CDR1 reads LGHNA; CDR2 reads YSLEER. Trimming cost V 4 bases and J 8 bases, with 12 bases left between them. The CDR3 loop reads CASSPRDTYSPLHF. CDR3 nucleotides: TGCGCCAGCAGCCCCCGGGACACGTATTCACCCCTCCACTTT.

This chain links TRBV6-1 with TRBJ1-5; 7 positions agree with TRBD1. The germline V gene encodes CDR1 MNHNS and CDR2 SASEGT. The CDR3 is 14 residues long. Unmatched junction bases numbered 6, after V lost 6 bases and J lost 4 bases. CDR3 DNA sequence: TGTGCCAGCAGGCAGACAGGGCAGAATCAGCCCCAGCATTTT. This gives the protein CASRQTGQNQPQHF.

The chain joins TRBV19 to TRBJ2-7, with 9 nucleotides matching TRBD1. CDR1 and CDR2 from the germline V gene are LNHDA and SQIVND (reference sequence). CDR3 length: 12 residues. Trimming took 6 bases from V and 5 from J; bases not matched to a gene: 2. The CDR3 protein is CASSTGGDEQYF. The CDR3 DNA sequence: TGTGCCAGTAGCACAGGGGGCGACGAGCAGTACTTC.

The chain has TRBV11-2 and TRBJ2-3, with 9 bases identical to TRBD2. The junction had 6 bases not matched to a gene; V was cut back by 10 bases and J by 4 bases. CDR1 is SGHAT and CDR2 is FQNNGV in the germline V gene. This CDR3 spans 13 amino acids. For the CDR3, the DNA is TGTGCCACCGGGACTAGCATGTCAGATACGCAGTATTTT. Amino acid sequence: CATGTSMSDTQYF.

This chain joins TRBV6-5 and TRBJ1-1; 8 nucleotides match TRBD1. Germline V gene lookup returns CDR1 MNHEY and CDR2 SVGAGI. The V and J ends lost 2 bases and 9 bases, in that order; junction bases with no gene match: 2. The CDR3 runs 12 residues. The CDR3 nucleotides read TGTGCCAGCAGTTACCGACAGGGGCAAGCTTTCTTT. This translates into CASSYRQGQAFF.

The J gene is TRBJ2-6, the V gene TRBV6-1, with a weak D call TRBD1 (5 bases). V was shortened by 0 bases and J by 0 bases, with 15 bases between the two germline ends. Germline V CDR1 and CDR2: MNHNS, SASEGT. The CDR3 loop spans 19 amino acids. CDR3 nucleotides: TGTGCCAGCAGTGAAGCCGTCCAGGGCGCCGTCTCTGGGGCCAACGTCCTGACTTTC. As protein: CASSEAVQGAVSGANVLTF.

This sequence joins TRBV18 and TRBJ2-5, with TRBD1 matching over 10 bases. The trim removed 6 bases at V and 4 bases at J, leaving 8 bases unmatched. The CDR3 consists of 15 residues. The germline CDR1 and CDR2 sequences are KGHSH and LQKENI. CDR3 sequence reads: CASSRGQGVLETQYF. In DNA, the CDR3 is TGTGCCAGCTCGCGAGGACAGGGGGTTTTAGAGACCCAGTACTTC.

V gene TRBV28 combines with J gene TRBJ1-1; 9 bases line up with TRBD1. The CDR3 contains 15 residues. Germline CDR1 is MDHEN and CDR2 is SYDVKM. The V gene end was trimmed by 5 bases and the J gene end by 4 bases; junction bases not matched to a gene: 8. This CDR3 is CASSPGDREATEAFF. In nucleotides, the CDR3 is TGTGCCAGCAGTCCTGGGGACAGGGAGGCCACTGAAGCTTTCTTT. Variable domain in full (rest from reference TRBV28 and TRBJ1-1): DVKVTQSSRYLVKRTGEKVFLECVQDMDHENMFWYRQDPGLGLRLIYFSYDVKMKEKGDIPEGYSVSREKKERFSLILESASTNQTSMYLCASSPGDREATEAFFGQGTRLTVV.

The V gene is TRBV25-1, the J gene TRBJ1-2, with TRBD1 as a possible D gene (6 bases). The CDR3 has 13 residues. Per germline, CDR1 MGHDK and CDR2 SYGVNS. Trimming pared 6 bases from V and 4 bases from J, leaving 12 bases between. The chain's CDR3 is CASSQGPLYGYTF. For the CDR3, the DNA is TGTGCCAGCAGCCAGGGGCCCCTCTATGGCTACACCTTC.

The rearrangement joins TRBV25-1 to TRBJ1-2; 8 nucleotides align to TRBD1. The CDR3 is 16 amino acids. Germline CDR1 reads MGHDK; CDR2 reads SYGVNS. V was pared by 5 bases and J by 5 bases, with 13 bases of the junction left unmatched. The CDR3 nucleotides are TGTGCCAGCAGTCCGCAGGGGGCTCTGGAGTTTTATGGCTACACCTTC. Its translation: CASSPQGALEFYGYTF.

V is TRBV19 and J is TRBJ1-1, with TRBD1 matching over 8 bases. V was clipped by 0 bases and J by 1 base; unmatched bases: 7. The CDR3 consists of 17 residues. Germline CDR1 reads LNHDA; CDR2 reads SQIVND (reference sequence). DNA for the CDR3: TGTGCCAGTAGTATAGATCGCCCCGGGACAGGGAACACTGAAGCTTTCTTT. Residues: CASSIDRPGTGNTEAFF. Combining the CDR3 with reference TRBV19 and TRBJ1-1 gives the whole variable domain DGGITQSPKYLFRKEGQNVTLSCEQNLNHDAMYWYRQDPGQGLRLIYYSQIVNDFQKGDIAEGYSVSREKKESFPLTVTSAQKNPTAFYLCASSIDRPGTGNTEAFFGQGTRLTVV.

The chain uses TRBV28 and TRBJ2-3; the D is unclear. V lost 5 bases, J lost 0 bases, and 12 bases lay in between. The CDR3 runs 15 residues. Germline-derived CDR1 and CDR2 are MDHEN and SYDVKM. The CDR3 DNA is TGTGCCAGCAGTGCGGTATCCCTTAGCACAGATACGCAGTATTTT. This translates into CASSAVSLSTDTQYF.

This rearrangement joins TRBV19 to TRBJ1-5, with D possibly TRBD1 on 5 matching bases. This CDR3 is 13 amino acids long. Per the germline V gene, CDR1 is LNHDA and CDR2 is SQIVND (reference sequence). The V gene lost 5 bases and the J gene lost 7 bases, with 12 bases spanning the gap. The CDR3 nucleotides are TGTGCCAGTAGTCCCGAAAGGGGACAGCCCCAGCATTTT. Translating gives CASSPERGQPQHF. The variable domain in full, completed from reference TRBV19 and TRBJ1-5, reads DGGITQSPKYLFRKEGQNVTLSCEQNLNHDAMYWYRQDPGQGLRLIYYSQIVNDFQKGDIAEGYSVSREKKESFPLTVTSAQKNPTAFYLCASSPERGQPQHFGDGTRLSIL.

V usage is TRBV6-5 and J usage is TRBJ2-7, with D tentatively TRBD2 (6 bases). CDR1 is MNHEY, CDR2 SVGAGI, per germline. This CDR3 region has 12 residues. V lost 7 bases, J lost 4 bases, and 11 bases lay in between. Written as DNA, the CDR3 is TGTGCCAGCACCAGCGGGTCATACGAGCAGTACTTC. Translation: CASTSGSYEQYF.

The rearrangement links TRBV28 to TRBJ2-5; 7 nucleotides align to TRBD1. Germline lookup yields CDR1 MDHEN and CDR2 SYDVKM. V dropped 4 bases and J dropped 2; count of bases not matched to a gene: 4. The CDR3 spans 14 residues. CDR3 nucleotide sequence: TGTGCCAGCAGTTCCAGGGGGACACAAGAGACCCAGTACTTC. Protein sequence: CASSSRGTQETQYF.

CDR3 protein: CASTGQGYSYEQYF. DNA of the CDR3: TGTGCCAGCACCGGACAGGGTTACTCCTACGAGCAGTACTTC. The V gene is TRBV18, the J gene TRBJ2-7; 8 bases line up with TRBD1. The V gene end was trimmed by 8 bases and the J gene end by 0 bases; junction bases not matched to a gene: 6. This CDR3 comprises 14 residues. Germline V gene sequence: CDR1 KGHSH, CDR2 LQKENI.

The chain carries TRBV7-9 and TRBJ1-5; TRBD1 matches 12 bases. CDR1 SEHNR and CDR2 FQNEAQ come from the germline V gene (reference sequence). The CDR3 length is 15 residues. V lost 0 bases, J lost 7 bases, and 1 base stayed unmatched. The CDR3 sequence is CASSLAGTGGQPQHF. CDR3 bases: TGTGCCAGCAGCTTAGCGGGGACAGGGGGCCAGCCCCAGCATTTT.

Here the CDR3 DNA reads TGTGCCAGCAGACGGACAGGGGGGATGACTGAAGCTTTCTTT. Residues: CASRRTGGMTEAFF. The chain recombines TRBV7-9 with TRBJ1-1; TRBD1 agrees at 10 bases. V shed 6 bases and J 5 bases; nucleotides not matched to a gene: 6. This CDR3 has 14 residues. CDR1 is SEHNR, CDR2 FQNEAQ, per germline (reference sequence).

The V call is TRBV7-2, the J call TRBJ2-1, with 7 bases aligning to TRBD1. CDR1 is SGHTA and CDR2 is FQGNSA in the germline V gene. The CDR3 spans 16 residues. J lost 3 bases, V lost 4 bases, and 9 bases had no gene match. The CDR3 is CASSSEGAVGYNEQFF. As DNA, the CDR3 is TGTGCCAGCAGCTCAGAGGGGGCGGTAGGCTACAATGAGCAGTTCTTC.